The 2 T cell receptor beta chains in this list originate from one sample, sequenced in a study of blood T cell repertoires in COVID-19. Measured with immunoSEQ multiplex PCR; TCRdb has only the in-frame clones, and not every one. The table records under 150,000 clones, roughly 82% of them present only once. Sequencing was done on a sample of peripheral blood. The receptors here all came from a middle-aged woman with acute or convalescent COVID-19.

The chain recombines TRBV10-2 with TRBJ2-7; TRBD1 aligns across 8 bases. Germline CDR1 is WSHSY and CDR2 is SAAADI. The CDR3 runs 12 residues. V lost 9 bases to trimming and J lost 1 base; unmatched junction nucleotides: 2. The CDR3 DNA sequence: TGCGCCAGTGGACAGGGTTCCTACGAGCAGTACTTC. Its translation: CASGQGSYEQYF.

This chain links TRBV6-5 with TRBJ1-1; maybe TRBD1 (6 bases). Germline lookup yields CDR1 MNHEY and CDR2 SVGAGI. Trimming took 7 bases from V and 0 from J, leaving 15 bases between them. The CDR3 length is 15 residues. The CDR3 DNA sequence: TGTGCCAGCAAGCAGACAGGCTTCATGAACACTGAAGCTTTCTTT. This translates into CASKQTGFMNTEAFF.